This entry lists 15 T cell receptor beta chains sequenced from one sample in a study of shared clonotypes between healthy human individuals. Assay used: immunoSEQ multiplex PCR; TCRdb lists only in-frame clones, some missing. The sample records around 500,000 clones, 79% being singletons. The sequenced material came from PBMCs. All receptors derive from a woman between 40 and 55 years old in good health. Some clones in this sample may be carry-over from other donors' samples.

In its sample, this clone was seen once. The CDR3 spells CASSSLRGAYEQYF. CDR3 bases: TGTGCCAGCAGCTCTCTCCGGGGGGCCTACGAGCAGTACTTC. The J gene is TRBJ2-7, the V gene TRBV7-8; 7 bases are shared with TRBD2. The CDR3 consists of 14 residues. Germline V gene lookup returns CDR1 SGHVS and CDR2 FQNEAQ. J was trimmed by 2 bases and V by 4 bases; bases with no gene match: 5.

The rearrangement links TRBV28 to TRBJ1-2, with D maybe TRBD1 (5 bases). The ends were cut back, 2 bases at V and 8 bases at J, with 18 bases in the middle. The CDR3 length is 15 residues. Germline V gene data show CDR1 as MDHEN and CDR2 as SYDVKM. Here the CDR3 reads CASSLTLEGRGGYTF. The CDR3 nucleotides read TGTGCCAGCAGTTTAACCCTGGAGGGGCGCGGGGGCTACACCTTC.

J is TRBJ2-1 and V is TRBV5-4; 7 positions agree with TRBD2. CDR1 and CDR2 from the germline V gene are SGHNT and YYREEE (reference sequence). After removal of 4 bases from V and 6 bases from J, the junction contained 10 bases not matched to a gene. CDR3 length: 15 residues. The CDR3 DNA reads TGTGCCAGCAGCCCGAGAGCGGGACTGATCAATGAGCAGTTCTTC. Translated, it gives CASSPRAGLINEQFF.

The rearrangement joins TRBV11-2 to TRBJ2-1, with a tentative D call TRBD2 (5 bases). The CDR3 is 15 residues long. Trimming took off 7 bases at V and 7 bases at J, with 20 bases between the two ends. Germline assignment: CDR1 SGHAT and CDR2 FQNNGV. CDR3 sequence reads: CASTPAIGDTNEQFF. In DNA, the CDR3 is TGTGCCAGCACCCCAGCAATCGGGGATACGAATGAGCAGTTCTTC.

The CDR3: CASSQAQNTDTQYF. The CDR3 DNA reads TGTGCCAGCAGCCAGGCGCAGAACACAGATACGCAGTATTTT. This rearrangement joins TRBV11-2 to TRBJ2-3; D is undetermined. CDR1 SGHAT and CDR2 FQNNGV come from the germline V gene. The V gene lost 5 bases and the J gene lost 2 bases, with 11 bases spanning the gap. The CDR3 spans 14 residues.

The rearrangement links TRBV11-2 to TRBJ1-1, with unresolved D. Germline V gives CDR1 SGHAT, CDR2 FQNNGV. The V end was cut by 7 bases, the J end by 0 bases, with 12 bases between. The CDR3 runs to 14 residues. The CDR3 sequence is CASIQPPLNTEAFF. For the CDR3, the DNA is TGTGCCAGCATCCAGCCCCCTTTGAACACTGAAGCTTTCTTT.

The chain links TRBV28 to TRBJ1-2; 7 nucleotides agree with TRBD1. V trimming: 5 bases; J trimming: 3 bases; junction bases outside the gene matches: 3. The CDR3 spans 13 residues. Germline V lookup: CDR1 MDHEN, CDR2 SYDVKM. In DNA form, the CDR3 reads TGTGCCAGCAGTAGGGGGCTGGACTATGGCTACACCTTC. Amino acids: CASSRGLDYGYTF.

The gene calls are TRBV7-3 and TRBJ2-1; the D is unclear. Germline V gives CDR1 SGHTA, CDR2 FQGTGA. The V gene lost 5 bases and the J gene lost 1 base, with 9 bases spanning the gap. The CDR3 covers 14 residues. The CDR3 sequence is CASSIGGSYNEQFF. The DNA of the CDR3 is TGTGCCAGCAGCATCGGCGGTTCCTACAATGAGCAGTTCTTC.

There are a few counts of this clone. The CDR3 sequence is CAWSVLFAAEAFF. DNA for the CDR3: TGTGCCTGGAGTGTACTATTTGCGGCTGAAGCTTTCTTT. The V gene is TRBV30, the J gene TRBJ1-1; D is unresolved. Trimming took off 0 bases at V and 6 bases at J, with 11 bases between the two ends. The CDR3 has 13 amino acids. In germline, CDR1 is GTSNPN, CDR2 SVGIG (reference sequence). The whole variable domain, filled in from reference TRBV30 and TRBJ1-1, reads SQTIHQWPATLVQPVGSPLSLECTVEGTSNPNLYWYRQAAGRGLQLLFYSVGIGQISSEVPQNLSASRPQDRQFILSSKKLLLSDSGFYLCAWSVLFAAEAFFGQGTRLTVV.

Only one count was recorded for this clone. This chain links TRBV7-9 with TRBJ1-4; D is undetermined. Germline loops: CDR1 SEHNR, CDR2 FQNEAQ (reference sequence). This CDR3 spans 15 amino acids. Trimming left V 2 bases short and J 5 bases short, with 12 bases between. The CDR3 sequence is CASSLIGELNEKLFF. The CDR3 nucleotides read TGTGCCAGCAGCTTAATTGGGGAGTTGAATGAAAAACTGTTTTTT.

The CDR3 nucleotides read TGTGCCACCAGCAGAGCGGGAGGGCAAGGCACAGATACGCAGTATTTT. Amino acids: CATSRAGGQGTDTQYF. The rearrangement uses TRBV15 and TRBJ2-3; 8 bases align to TRBD2. Trimming removed 1 base from V and 1 base from J; junction bases left unmatched: 4. This CDR3 comprises 16 residues. In germline, CDR1 is LNHNV, CDR2 YYDKDF (reference sequence).

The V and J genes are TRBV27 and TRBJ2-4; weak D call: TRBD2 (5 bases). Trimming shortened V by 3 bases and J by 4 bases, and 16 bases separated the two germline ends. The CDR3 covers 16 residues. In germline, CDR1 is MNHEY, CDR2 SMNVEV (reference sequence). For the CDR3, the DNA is TGTGCCAGCAGTTTGAATTCCGGGATTCGGAAAAACATTCAGTACTTC. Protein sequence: CASSLNSGIRKNIQYF.

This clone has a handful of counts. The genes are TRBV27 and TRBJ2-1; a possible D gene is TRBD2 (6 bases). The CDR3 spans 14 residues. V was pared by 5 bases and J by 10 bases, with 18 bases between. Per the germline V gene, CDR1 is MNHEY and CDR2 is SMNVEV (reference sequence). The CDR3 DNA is TGTGCCAGCAGTCCACCGGGGGACGCGCGGGAGCAGTTCTTC. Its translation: CASSPPGDAREQFF.

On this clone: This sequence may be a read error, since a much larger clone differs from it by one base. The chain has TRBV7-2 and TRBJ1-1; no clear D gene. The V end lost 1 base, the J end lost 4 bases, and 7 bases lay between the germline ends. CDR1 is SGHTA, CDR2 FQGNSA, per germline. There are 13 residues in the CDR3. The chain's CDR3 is CASSLEGGTEAFF. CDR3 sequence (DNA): TGTGCCAGCAGCTTAGAAGGAGGCACTGAAGCTTTCTTT. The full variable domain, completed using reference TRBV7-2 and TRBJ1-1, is GAGVSQSPSNKVTEKGKDVELRCDPISGHTALYWYRQSLGQGLEFLIYFQGNSAPDKSGLPSDRFSAERTGGSVSTLTIQRTQQEDSAVYLCASSLEGGTEAFFGQGTRLTVV.

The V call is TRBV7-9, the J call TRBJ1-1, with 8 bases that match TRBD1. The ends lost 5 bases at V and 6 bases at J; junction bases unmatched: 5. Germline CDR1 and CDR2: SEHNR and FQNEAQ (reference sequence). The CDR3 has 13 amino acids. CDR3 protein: CASSRQGNSEAFF. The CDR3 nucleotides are TGTGCCAGCAGCAGACAGGGGAATTCTGAAGCTTTCTTT.